One and the same sample provided the 10 T cell receptor beta chains below, sequenced in a study of regulatory T cells in long-lasting Graves disease (dated by TCRdb to the early 2020s). The sample's time point, from its label and the paper: newly diagnosed GD, antithyroid drugs for less than 3 months. For both TCR sequencing and RNA sequencing, RNA was extracted from PBMCs in TRIzol. The library came from multiplex PCR. The run used an Illumina HiSeq 4000. CDR3 regions were amplified by Arm-PCR with iRepertoire HTBI primers to construct TCR beta libraries. TCRdb reprocessed the public reads (quality trimming at Q25 with fastp, clone calling with MiXCR) and kept in-frame beta chains. Identical CDR3 proteins give one entry, which carries the most common genes and DNA. For this sample there are some 500,000 distinct CDR3 sequences; about 14% appear just once. In total, the top ten clones hold 8.5% to 10% of the sample.

The data were also submitted as part of a second study, on T cells in Graves' hyperthyroidism and ophthalmopathy.

Sequenced here: peripheral blood mononuclear cells (PBMCs), sampled at new diagnosis, from a patient treated with antithyroid drugs. These receptors all stem from a man younger than 40 with Graves disease. Donor details come from another sample of the same person, matched by shared clones.

This clonotype came up a few times. V gene TRBV9 combines with J gene TRBJ1-2; possible D gene TRBD1, 6 bases. The V end lost 3 bases, the J end lost 5 bases, and 29 bases lay between the germline ends. CDR1 and CDR2 from the germline V gene are SGDLS and YYNGEE. CDR3 size: 19 residues. The CDR3 region has the DNA TGTGCCAGCAGCGAGTCCCTAGGGGGACGCACTGACGTTCCGTATGGCTACACCTTC. Protein: CASSESLGGRTDVPYGYTF.

This clonotype was picked up many times. The chain employs TRBV27 and TRBJ1-6; 7 bases align to TRBD1. Looked up from germline, CDR1 is MNHEY and CDR2 is SMNVEV (reference sequence). V gave up 2 bases and J gave up 10 bases; unmatched junction bases: 11. The CDR3 runs 16 residues. CDR3 DNA: TGTGCCAGCAGTTTAAGGGGGGACAGTGGGGGATCACCCCTCCACTTT. Translation: CASSLRGDSGGSPLHF.

V gene TRBV19 combines with J gene TRBJ2-6, with D unclear. Deletions cut 5 bases from V and 4 bases from J, with 9 bases between. Germline values: CDR1 LNHDA, CDR2 SQIVND (reference sequence). The CDR3 is 14 amino acids. The CDR3 sequence: CASSRIPGANVLTF. In nucleotides, the CDR3 is TGTGCCAGTAGTCGGATACCCGGGGCCAACGTCCTGACTTTC.

This clonotype appeared many times. V is TRBV4-1 and J is TRBJ2-1; 11 nucleotides align to TRBD2. V dropped 1 base and J dropped 5; count of bases not matched to a gene: 4. This CDR3 has 16 residues. Per germline, CDR1 MGHRA and CDR2 YSYEKL. CDR3 in DNA: TGCGCCAGCAGCCAAGCTGCGGGACTAGCGGACAATGAGCAGTTCTTC. Protein sequence: CASSQAAGLADNEQFF.

The V and J genes are TRBV10-3 and TRBJ2-5; TRBD1 matches 8 bases. V lost 10 bases and J lost 1; bases outside the gene matches: 5. The CDR3 length is 13 residues. Germline V gene sequence: CDR1 ENHRY, CDR2 SYGVKD. CDR3 in amino acids: CATGQEVQETQYF. DNA for the CDR3: TGTGCCACGGGACAGGAGGTCCAAGAGACCCAGTACTTC.

The sample holds many counts of this clonotype. V is TRBV6-1 and J is TRBJ2-1, with unresolved D. Germline V gene lookup returns CDR1 MNHNS and CDR2 SASEGT. This CDR3 is 10 amino acids long. V lost 3 bases, J lost 15 bases, and 9 bases lay in between. The CDR3 is CASSDRVPFF. CDR3 in DNA: TGTGCCAGCAGTGACCGGGTCCCGTTCTTC.

This clonotype appeared many times. V and J are TRBV3-1 and TRBJ1-2; D is undetermined. V was cut by 0 bases and J by 8 bases, with 13 bases left in between. The germline V gene has CDR1 LGHDT and CDR2 YNNKEL (reference sequence). This CDR3 is 14 amino acids long. The CDR3: CASSQEEELYGYTF. CDR3 coding DNA: TGTGCCAGCAGCCAAGAAGAAGAGCTCTACGGCTACACCTTC.

The chain combines TRBV19 with TRBJ2-7; D tentatively fits TRBD1 or TRBD2 (5 bases each). Deletions cut 4 bases from V and 5 bases from J, with 15 bases between. CDR3 length: 14 amino acids. The germline V gene has CDR1 LNHDA and CDR2 SQIVND (reference sequence). The CDR3 protein is CASSSRDPRNEQYF. CDR3 coding DNA: TGTGCCAGTAGTAGCCGGGACCCTAGGAACGAGCAGTACTTC.

The sample holds many counts of this clonotype. The rearrangement joins TRBV20-1 to TRBJ2-3; the match to TRBD2 covers 8 bases. The CDR3 contains 16 residues. V lost 3 bases to trimming and J lost 2 bases; unmatched junction nucleotides: 10. Germline values: CDR1 DFQATT, CDR2 SNEGSKA (reference sequence). CDR3 region: CSASPPSAGVTDTQYF. DNA of the CDR3: TGCAGTGCTAGCCCTCCTTCAGCGGGGGTCACAGATACGCAGTATTTT.

This clonotype was counted ten times or more. This chain joins TRBV29-1 and TRBJ2-2, with D tentatively TRBD1 (5 bases). This CDR3 has 12 residues. V was trimmed by 0 bases and J by 9 bases, leaving 8 bases between them. The germline gives CDR1 SQVTM, CDR2 ANQGSEA. CDR3 residues: CSVEEGPRELFF. Written as DNA, the CDR3 is TGCAGCGTTGAAGAGGGGCCCAGGGAGCTGTTTTTT.